The subject of this entry is one TCR beta chain. The data were obtained in a study of blood T cell repertoires in COVID-19. Overall study context: Samples of COVID-19 (acute and convalescent) were obtained from the United States, Italy and Spain.

The CDR3 has 16 amino acids. Germline assignment: CDR1 LGHNA and CDR2 YNFKEQ. The trim removed 0 bases at V and 1 base at J, leaving 4 bases unmatched. Clones were read by immunoSEQ multiplex PCR, and TCRdb kept only the in-frame ones, dropping some. The table includes 200,000 to 300,000 clones, 87% detected once. The rearrangement links TRBV4-2 to TRBJ1-1; 8 bases match TRBD1. This TCR derives from a woman aged 50 to 60 with acute or convalescent COVID-19. The sequenced material came from peripheral blood. CDR3 DNA sequence: TGTGCCAGCAGCCAAGATCTGACAGGGGCGAACACTGAAGCTTTCTTT. Encoded protein: CASSQDLTGANTEAFF.